The rows below give T cell receptor beta chains drawn from one sample of a study of blood T cell repertoires in COVID-19. Using immunoSEQ multiplex PCR, the repertoire was profiled, and TCRdb retains in-frame clones only, with some absent. The sample contains fewer than 300,000 clones, about 88% of which appear only once. The sequenced sample was peripheral blood. The origin of the receptors is a man between 60 and 75 years old who had recovered from COVID-19. Each CDR3 is given with its conserved first and last residue.

V gene: TRBV6-1
CDR3 protein: CASSEDGQGNLGYTF

V gene: TRBV19
CDR3 protein: CASHNHRASGANVLTF

V gene: TRBV19
CDR3 protein: CASSIGRWNRGGQPQHF

V gene: TRBV5-4
CDR3 protein: CASSLARGGADTQYF

V gene: TRBV7-9
CDR3 protein: CASSLFSSGQGYEQYF

V gene: TRBV6-6
CDR3 protein: CASSYLRVQETQYF

V gene: TRBV5-1
CDR3 protein: CASSNGQGKVAQYF

V gene: TRBV24-1
CDR3 protein: CATSDFGQGSGYTF

V gene: TRBV19
CDR3 protein: CASGQGEGQPQHF

V gene: TRBV30
CDR3 protein: CAWRGATSASTDTQYF

V gene: TRBV5-5
CDR3 protein: CASSQPGGRGTEAFF

V gene: TRBV4-2
CDR3 protein: CASSQSAGGPWNRQFF

V gene: TRBV7-2
CDR3 protein: CASSLISGVSYEQYF

V gene: TRBV19
CDR3 protein: CASSPRDRQYGYTF

V gene: TRBV14
CDR3 protein: CASSMGLNQPQHF

V gene: TRBV5-4
CDR3 protein: CASSLEQPNTEAFF

V gene: TRBV5-1
CDR3 protein: CASSPSLGETQYF

V gene: TRBV7-9
CDR3 protein: CASTMTSIGEQYF

V gene: TRBV3-1/TRBV3-2
CDR3 protein: CASSQVIPLDEQYF

V gene: TRBV4-2
CDR3 protein: CASSLTGGADYGYTF